The T cell receptor beta chain under discussion was sequenced for a study of T cells in Graves' hyperthyroidism and ophthalmopathy. Study results and caveats: Blood also held most thyroid clonotypes expanded beyond 0.001.

Researchers amplified the TCR beta CDR3 regions from RNA transcripts. HTBI primers were employed in a first-round RT-PCR of the TCR CDR3. MiXCR, run by TCRdb on the multiplex PCR reads, gives a single entry per CDR3 protein. Here the sample spans 400,000 to 550,000 distinct CDR3 sequences, roughly a quarter being singletons. Comment on this clonotype: The antigen is unknown.

The CDR3 totals 13 residues. Germline CDR1 is MNHNS and CDR2 is SASEGT. V was shortened by 8 bases and J by 10 bases, with 15 bases between the two germline ends. The chain couples TRBV6-1 to TRBJ1-6, with no clear D. The receptor was isolated from a woman in her twenties or thirties with Graves' ophthalmopathy. Sample: blood. The CDR3 bases are TGTGCCAGCCTACGGGATGCGAACTCACCCCTCCACTTT. It specifies CASLRDANSPLHF.